This TCR beta chain was profiled in a study of T cell clones after liver transplantation. The protocol was immunoSEQ multiplex PCR, while the TCRdb copy is restricted to in-frame clones and leaves out a portion. The repertoire has tens of thousands of clones, about 80% of them found once; the top ten carry about 0.79%. This clone ranks as medium-sized. At one end, the junction sequence differs from germline, possibly due to a read error. CDR1 and CDR2 (germline): SEHNR, FQNEAQ (reference sequence). The CDR3 extends over 11 amino acids. The TCR was taken from a human patient who received a liver transplant. Some T cells may be provided by the graft donor. The rearrangement links TRBV7-9 to TRBJ2-7; D unresolved. This specimen consisted of CD4+ T cells from blood, obtained 12 months after liver transplant. Here the CDR3 reads CASSIQYKVHF. The CDR3 nucleotides read TGTGCCAGCAGCATTCAATATAAGGTCCACTTC.